The 20 T cell receptor delta chains below all came from one sample that was sequenced in a study of gamma-delta T cells after stem cell transplantation. TCRdb redid clone calling on the RT-PCR reads using CATT. The top ten hold approximately 30% of the sample, which has more than 130 delta-chain clones, around 50% seen once. The specimen sequenced was gamma-delta T cells. The receptors here all came from a human donor. It is not recorded whose cells these are; they may come from a transplant donor. This table probably holds off-target reads from a library built for another chain.

This clone has a handful of counts. The rearrangement uses TRDV2 and TRDJ1; 7 nucleotides align to TRDD3. This CDR3 contains 17 residues. Germline lookup yields CDR1 GEAIGNYY and CDR2 EKD. V gave up 1 base and J gave up 2 bases; unmatched junction bases: 12. CDR3 nucleotide sequence: TGTGCCTGTGACACGGTGGGGGCTCCCTGGGGGACCGATAAACTCATCTTT. It translates to CACDTVGAPWGTDKLIF.

This sequence joins TRDV2 and TRDJ1; D might be TRDD3 (5 bases). The CDR3 sequence is 17 residues long. V dropped 3 bases and J dropped 0 bases, with 19 bases sitting between them. Looked up from germline, CDR1 is GEAIGNYY and CDR2 is EKD. The CDR3 coding sequence is TGTGCCTGTGACGGTCTAAGGGGGGCCACGGACACCGATAAACTCATCTTT. Amino acids: CACDGLRGATDTDKLIF.

The sample holds one count of this clone. This sequence joins TRDV2 and TRDJ1; 12 bases align to TRDD3. V was clipped by 3 bases and J by 6 bases; unmatched bases: 10. Germline lookup yields CDR1 GEAIGNYY and CDR2 EKD. This CDR3 region has 16 residues. For the CDR3, the DNA is TGTGCCTGTGACCCAATACTGGGGGATACCCCGAATAAACTCATCTTT. Translation gives CACDPILGDTPNKLIF.

A note on this clone: An end of the junction differs from the germline gene, which may be a read error. The chain recombines TRDV2 with TRDJ1; D gene uncertain. CDR3 length: 15 residues. Germline CDR1 reads GEAIGNYY; CDR2 reads EKD. The CDR3 nucleotides are TGTGCCTGTGAATGGATCACGGCGGCCGCCGATAACCTCATCTTT. Amino acid sequence: CACEWITAAADNLIF.

The chain has TRDV1 and TRDJ1; TRDD3 matches 12 bases. CDR1 TSWWSYY and CDR2 QGS come from the germline V gene. V shed 2 bases and J 10 bases; nucleotides not matched to a gene: 26. The CDR3 contains 21 residues. The CDR3 sequence: CALGEVSFLPTWLGDTRRLIF. The CDR3 nucleotides read TGTGCTCTTGGGGAAGTCTCATTTCTTCCTACGTGGCTGGGGGATACGCGTAGACTCATCTTT.

The chain recombines TRDV2 with TRDJ3, with 8 bases fitting TRDD3. Trimming took 0 bases from V and 0 from J; bases not matched to a gene: 6. The germline CDR1 and CDR2 sequences are GEAIGNYY and EKD. The CDR3 covers 19 residues. The CDR3 here is CACDTAGGTSSWDTRQMFF. DNA for the CDR3: TGTGCCTGTGACACCGCTGGGGGAACGAGCTCCTGGGACACCCGACAGATGTTTTTC.

The rearrangement uses TRDV2 and TRDJ1; 13 bases fit TRDD3. The length of the CDR3 is 19 residues. The J segment lost 2 bases and the V segment lost 0 bases, leaving 11 bases of the junction unmatched. Germline V CDR1 and CDR2: GEAIGNYY, EKD. CDR3 region: CACDTIGPLGDTRTDKLIF. In DNA, the CDR3 is TGTGCCTGTGACACCATAGGGCCACTGGGGGATACGAGAACCGATAAACTCATCTTT.

This clone was seen a handful of times. The chain combines TRDV1 with TRDJ2; 13 nucleotides line up with TRDD3. Losses at the gene ends were 5 bases for V and 2 bases for J; bases not matched to a gene: 20. In germline, CDR1 is TSWWSYY, CDR2 QGS. The CDR3 consists of 22 residues. CDR3 sequence (DNA): TGTGCTCTTGGGAACCCCTTCTGGACTGGGGGATACGCCAAGTCCTTGACAGCACAACTCTTCTTT. It encodes CALGNPFWTGGYAKSLTAQLFF.

This clone has more than one count but fewer than ten. CDR3 amino acids: CACEQLGDTPTDKLIF. CDR3 coding DNA: TGTGCCTGTGAACAACTGGGGGATACTCCCACCGATAAACTCATCTTT. This chain connects TRDV2 to TRDJ1, with TRDD3 identical over 12 bases. Germline assignment: CDR1 GEAIGNYY and CDR2 EKD. V lost 4 bases to trimming and J lost 1 base; unmatched junction nucleotides: 6. The CDR3 is made up of 16 amino acids.

As DNA, the CDR3 is TGTGCCTGTGACACCGTGGGAGGGACATACACCGATAAACTCATCTTT. Protein product: CACDTVGGTYTDKLIF. The chain links TRDV2 to TRDJ1; D ambiguous. Germline CDR1 and CDR2: GEAIGNYY and EKD. The CDR3 loop spans 16 amino acids. The V gene lost 0 bases and the J gene lost 0 bases, with 13 bases spanning the gap.

This rearrangement joins TRDV2 to TRDJ1; D is ambiguous. The germline V gene has CDR1 GEAIGNYY and CDR2 EKD. The CDR3 has 14 amino acids. Trimming left V 2 bases short and J 3 bases short, with 12 bases between. The chain's CDR3 is CACDIVWRADKLIF. The CDR3 bases are TGTGCCTGTGACATCGTCTGGAGGGCCGATAAACTCATCTTT.

This clone has just one count. This chain joins TRDV2 and TRDJ1; 11 bases match TRDD3. Germline V lookup: CDR1 GEAIGNYY, CDR2 EKD. This CDR3 has 16 residues. The V gene end was trimmed by 3 bases and the J gene end by 1 base; junction bases not matched to a gene: 6. CDR3 nucleotide sequence: TGTGCCTGTGACGCCTTACTGGGGGATATCACCGATAAACTCATCTTT. The encoded protein is CACDALLGDITDKLIF.

A note on this clone: Other DNA sequences from this sample encode an identical CDR3 as well. The J gene is TRDJ1, the V gene TRDV1; TRDD3 matches at 10 bases. Germline CDR1 TSWWSYY, CDR2 QGS. V was clipped by 1 base and J by 10 bases; unmatched bases: 18. This CDR3 is 18 amino acids long. The CDR3 is CALGEPGPCTGGCGRLIF. In DNA, the CDR3 is TGTGCTCTTGGGGAACCAGGCCCCTGTACTGGGGGATGTGGGAGACTCATCTTT.

The gene calls are TRDV2 and TRDJ1; possibly TRDD3 for D (5 bases). The CDR3 contains 14 residues. Germline V gene sequence: CDR1 GEAIGNYY, CDR2 EKD. V lost 1 base, J lost 4 bases, and 12 bases lay in between. Here the CDR3 reads CACDTAGSRDKLIF. The CDR3 coding sequence is TGTGCCTGTGACACGGCGGGATCCCGCGATAAACTCATCTTT.

The chain uses TRDV2 and TRDJ1, with D uncertain. This CDR3 has 14 residues. The V gene lost 3 bases and the J gene lost 2 bases, with 12 bases spanning the gap. CDR1 GEAIGNYY and CDR2 EKD come from the germline V gene. As DNA, the CDR3 is TGTGCCTGTGACGTCGCCGGACGGACCGATAAACTCATCTTT. As protein: CACDVAGRTDKLIF.

The chain couples TRDV2 to TRDJ1; 10 bases align to TRDD3. This CDR3 comprises 18 residues. Losses at the gene ends were 0 bases for V and 2 bases for J; bases not matched to a gene: 11. Per the germline V gene, CDR1 is GEAIGNYY and CDR2 is EKD. The CDR3: CACDTPGDTRGRTDKLIF. DNA of the CDR3: TGTGCCTGTGACACCCCGGGGGATACGCGTGGAAGAACCGATAAACTCATCTTT.

The CDR3 region is CACDGVGDIDDKLIF. DNA of the CDR3: TGTGCCTGTGACGGGGTGGGGGATATCGACGATAAACTCATCTTT. The V call is TRDV2, the J call TRDJ1; 9 bases align to TRDD3. With 3 bases clipped from V and 4 bases from J, the junction kept 8 bases outside the gene matches. The CDR3 is made up of 15 amino acids. Germline-derived CDR1 and CDR2 are GEAIGNYY and EKD.

This clone was picked up one time. The rearrangement joins TRDV3 to TRDJ2; tentatively, D is TRDD3 (6 bases). The germline gives CDR1 TVYSNPD, CDR2 GDNSRS (reference sequence). The length of the CDR3 is 13 residues. The V and J ends lost 1 base and 1 base respectively, with 7 bases between them. The CDR3 DNA is TGTGCCTTTAAGGGGGATTTGACAGCACAACTCTTCTTT. Its translation is CAFKGDLTAQLFF.

The chain uses TRDV2 and TRDJ1, with 13 bases identical to TRDD3. This CDR3 comprises 18 residues. The germline gives CDR1 GEAIGNYY, CDR2 EKD. Trimming at V came to 2 bases and at J to 1 base, leaving 9 bases not matched to a gene. The CDR3 loop reads CACDITPYWGIRTDKLIF. The CDR3 DNA follows: TGTGCCTGTGACATCACCCCCTACTGGGGGATACGCACCGATAAACTCATCTTT.

CDR3 sequence reads: CACDTVKAPVGGYRDTDKLIF. CDR3 nucleotides: TGTGCCTGTGACACCGTTAAGGCCCCTGTCGGGGGATACAGAGACACCGATAAACTCATCTTT. The chain uses TRDV2 and TRDJ1, with 9 nucleotides matching TRDD3. The germline V gene has CDR1 GEAIGNYY and CDR2 EKD. J lost 0 bases, V lost 0 bases, and 19 bases had no gene match. The CDR3 is 21 amino acids.